The clone carrying this T cell receptor beta chain was picked up a small number of times. Its antigen is unidentified. The treatment is: roughly 11-day PBMC culture with coronavirus spike peptide pools or control peptides (ViraFEST assay). The record originates from a study of vaccination and CD4 T cells after COVID-19. The Oncomine TCR Beta short-read assay was what sequenced the DNA obtained from cultured CD4+ T cells. TCRdb redid the calling of the PCR reads with MiXCR, one entry per CDR3 protein. The sample yields around 15,000 distinct CDR3 sequences, about 53% seen once. The source of this sequence is a human donor who had recovered from COVID-19. The source was CD4+ T cells from blood, cultured in vitro, collected before SARS-CoV-2 vaccination.

Here the CDR3 DNA reads TGTGCCAGCAGTCTTCGGGGGCAGGATAATTCACCCCTCCACTTT. It translates to CASSLRGQDNSPLHF. The chain couples TRBV2 to TRBJ1-6; D perhaps matches TRBD1 (6 bases). Trimming pared 5 bases from V and 5 bases from J, leaving 13 bases between. This CDR3 region has 15 residues. Germline loops: CDR1 SNHLY, CDR2 FYNNEI.